The clone carrying this T cell receptor (beta chain) was detected a few times. Its cognate antigen is unknown. The data were taken from a study of identical twins. This CDR3 region has 14 residues. V lost 6 bases and J 4 bases, leaving 18 bases between the germline ends. The germline CDR1 and CDR2 sequences are DFQATT and SNEGSKA (reference sequence). Study-wide points: Its conclusions, products of cross-sectional statistical analysis, did not come from following the same donors.

TCRdb reprocessed the 5' RACE reads with MiXCR, giving one entry per CDR3 protein. The table lists fewer than 900,000 distinct CDR3 sequences, roughly 18% of them singletons, with roughly 13% in the top ten. The data were also submitted as part of a second study, on T cells expressing NK-cell markers. That work states: NKG2C+ dominant clonotype frequencies in over 5 donors were about 1.0-7.5% of CD8+ T cells.

This sequence was found in a woman between 18 and 29 years old in good health. The chain has TRBV20-1 and TRBJ1-2, with a weak D call TRBD1 (5 bases). The sample comprised PBMCs. CDR3 in amino acids: CSAPATRDLYGYTF. CDR3 DNA: TGCAGTGCCCCCGCCACCCGGGACCTCTATGGCTACACCTTC.